This TCR beta chain was sequenced for a study of CD8+ T cells in alopecia areata. Isolated RNA was reverse transcribed into cDNA used as the sequencing template. TCRdb's copy holds only in-frame clones and misses some; the assay was immunoSEQ multiplex PCR. Among approximately 190,000 clones, about three fifths were seen once, and the ten largest hold under 7%. As to treatment: oral pan-JAK inhibitor, 5-10 mg twice daily. This clone showed up just a few times. The TCR comes from a human donor with alopecia areata. The source was CD4+ T cells sorted from blood, collected at week 24, from a patient treated with tofacitinib.

Here the CDR3 DNA reads TGCAGCGGTCAGGGGAACAGGGAGCTGTTTTTT. Its protein product is CSGQGNRELFF. The chain employs TRBV29-1 and TRBJ2-2, with a weak D call TRBD1 (6 bases). V was clipped by 7 bases and J by 9 bases, with 12 bases between them. Germline CDR1 SQVTM, CDR2 ANQGSEA. CDR3 length: 11 amino acids.